This T cell receptor (beta chain) was sequenced in a study of CD8+CD57+ T cells in acquired aplastic anemia. The wider study: Roughly 3 ug was the average amount of DNA from sorted CD4+ and CD8+ cells. Healthy donors gave about 10 million reads on average for CD4+ cells.

Note on this clonotype: The antigen is undetermined.

Template material for TCR beta VDJ and CDR3 profiling consisted of genomic DNA. Each CDR3 protein gets one entry after TCRdb re-called the reads with MiXCR. The sample lists some 64,000 distinct CDR3 sequences, 50% to 70% occurring once. The ends lost 2 bases at V and 0 bases at J; junction bases unmatched: 9. This CDR3 is 19 amino acids long. CDR1 and CDR2 (germline): SGHVS, FNYEAQ. Findings and limits, study-wide: The study found no significant CD8+ Simpson's diversity difference between patients and controls.

This receptor was taken from a human donor in good health, serving as a control. The specimen sequenced was sorted CD4+, CD8+, or CD8+CD57+ T cells (not recorded which) from PBMCs. V and J are TRBV7-6 and TRBJ2-3; TRBD2 agrees at 12 bases. The CDR3 region is CASSLLTQGTSGSTDTQYF. Written as DNA, the CDR3 is TGTGCCAGCAGCTTACTTACACAAGGGACTAGCGGGAGCACAGATACGCAGTATTTT. Looking up the rest from reference TRBV7-6 and TRBJ2-3 gives the full variable domain: GAGVSQSPRYKVTKRGQDVALRCDPISGHVSLYWYRQALGQGPEFLTYFNYEAQQDKSGLPNDRFSAERPEGSISTLTIQRTEQRDSAMYRCASSLLTQGTSGSTDTQYFGPGTRLTVL.